A selection of T cell receptor beta chains follows, all from one sample in a study of tumor and adjacent non-tumor tissue in lung cancer. MiXCR, run by TCRdb on the multiplex PCR reads, gives a single entry per CDR3 protein. The table has 100,000 to 120,000 distinct CDR3 sequences, over 75% seen once. The sample consisted of lung tumor tissue. The receptors were sampled from a man between 65 and 80 years old with non-small cell lung cancer. The CDR3 runs from the conserved cysteine through the conserved F or W.

V gene	J gene	CDR3 protein
TRBV11-2	TRBJ2-3	CASSLVGTRTDTQYF
TRBV4-3	TRBJ1-2	CASSQDSVCYPGDYTF
TRBV6-5	TRBJ1-2	CASSYLIRSGGYTF
TRBV4-2	TRBJ1-6	CASSQSSGKGSTPHF
TRBV11-2	TRBJ1-2	CASSLGPTDDYTF
TRBV7-3	TRBJ2-3	CASSLTPAGTTDTQYF
TRBV6-2/TRBV6-3	TRBJ2-6	CASSYGGVSGANVQTF
TRBV28	TRBJ1-3	CASITVSSGNTIYF
TRBV4-1	TRBJ2-5	CTSSQGLGDLWTQYF
TRBV5-1	TRBJ2-3	CASAEGDMQYF
TRBV7-9	TRBJ2-7	CASSSNPRGDEQYF
TRBV5-5	TRBJ1-4	CACTSLRDNKKLFF
TRBV5-6	TRBJ1-2	CASSSIERANYGHTF
TRBV6-2/TRBV6-3	TRBJ1-5	CAIHGNNQPQQF
TRBV6-2/TRBV6-3	TRBJ2-3	CDSSYRAPQTETQYF
TRBV5-1	TRBJ1-2	CASSPDMAWYGYTF
TRBV28	TRBJ2-4	CASSLTQPGQGDIQYF
TRBV11-3	TRBJ1-2	CASSSTEGLVTF
TRBV6-1	TRBJ1-5	CASSEFFEVVPQHF
TRBV6-5	TRBJ2-7	CAINNSGPRGYEQYF
TRBV28	TRBJ1-2	CASRIDRWRYGYTF
TRBV12-3/TRBV12-4	TRBJ1-1	CASRCSSTEAFF
TRBV10-1	TRBJ2-5	CASSVGTSGGDEIQYF
TRBV11-3	TRBJ2-1	CASSSRWDRDDEQFF
TRBV29-1	TRBJ1-4	CSVLSPPHGEKLFF
TRBV11-3	TRBJ2-7	CASNLTGLFSYEQYF
TRBV11-1	TRBJ1-1	CASSLSAGETEVFF